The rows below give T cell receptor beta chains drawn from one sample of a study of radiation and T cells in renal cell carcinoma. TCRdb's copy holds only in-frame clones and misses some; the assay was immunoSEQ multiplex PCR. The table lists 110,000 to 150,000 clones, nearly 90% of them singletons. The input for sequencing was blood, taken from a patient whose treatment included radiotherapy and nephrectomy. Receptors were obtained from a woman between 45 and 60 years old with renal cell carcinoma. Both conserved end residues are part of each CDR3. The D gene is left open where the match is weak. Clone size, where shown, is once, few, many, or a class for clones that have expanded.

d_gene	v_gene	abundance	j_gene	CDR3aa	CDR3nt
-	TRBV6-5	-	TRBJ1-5	CASSYGRANQPQHF	TGTGCCAGCAGTTACGGCAGGGCGAATCAGCCCCAGCATTTT
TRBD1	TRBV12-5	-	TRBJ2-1	CASGLPRRMAGGEGQNYNEQFF	TGTGCTAGTGGTTTGCCTCGTAGGATGGCAGGGGGCGAGGGTCAGAATTACAATGAGCAGTTCTTC
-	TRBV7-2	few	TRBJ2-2	CASSLVLGIEELFF	TGTGCCAGCAGCTTAGTACTGGGGATCGAGGAGCTGTTTTTT
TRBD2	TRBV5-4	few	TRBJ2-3	CASSPGLVADTQYF	TGTGCCAGCAGCCCAGGACTAGTGGCAGATACGCAGTATTTT
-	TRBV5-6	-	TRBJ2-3	CASSNRVLDTQYF	TGTGCCAGCAGCAACAGGGTTTTGGATACGCAGTATTTT
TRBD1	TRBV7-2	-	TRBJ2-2	CASSYLPGTGNTGELFF	TGTGCCAGCAGCTACCTTCCCGGGACAGGGAACACCGGGGAGCTGTTTTTT
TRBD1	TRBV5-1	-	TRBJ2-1	CASSPRDRVRDEQFF	TGCGCCAGCAGCCCCCGGGACAGAGTTCGGGATGAGCAGTTCTTC
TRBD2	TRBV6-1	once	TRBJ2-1	CASKVQRGGENEQFF	TGTGCCAGCAAGGTTCAGCGGGGTGGGGAGAATGAGCAGTTCTTC
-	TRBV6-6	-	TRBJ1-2	CASSPLRGGEVYHTF	TGTGCCAGCAGCCCCTTGAGGGGAGGGGAGGTTTATCACACCTTC
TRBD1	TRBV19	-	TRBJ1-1	CASIPGQGFINTEAFF	TGTGCCAGTATCCCGGGACAGGGGTTTATAAACACTGAAGCTTTCTTT
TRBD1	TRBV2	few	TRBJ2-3	CASSEGTASTDTQYF	TGTGCCAGCAGTGAGGGGACAGCCAGCACAGATACGCAGTATTTT
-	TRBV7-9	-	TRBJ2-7	CASTKAGGSYEQYF	TGTGCCAGCACCAAGGCCGGGGGTAGCTACGAGCAGTACTTC
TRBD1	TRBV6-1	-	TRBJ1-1	CASRVDRVENTEAFF	TGTGCCAGCAGGGTGGACAGGGTGGAGAACACTGAAGCTTTCTTT
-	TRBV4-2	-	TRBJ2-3	CASSQEIGTDTQYF	TGTGCCAGCAGCCAAGAAATCGGGACAGATACGCAGTATTTT
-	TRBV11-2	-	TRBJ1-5	CASSYRGLGTELSNQPQHF	TGTGCCAGCAGCTATAGGGGGTTGGGGACGGAGTTAAGCAATCAGCCCCAGCATTTT
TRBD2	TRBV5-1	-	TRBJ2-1	CASSFSSGATTGNEQFF	TGCGCCAGCAGCTTTTCTAGCGGGGCCACGACGGGTAATGAGCAGTTCTTC
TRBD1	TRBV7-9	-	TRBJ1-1	CASRLLSTGGTEAFF	TGTGCCAGCAGACTACTGTCGACAGGGGGAACTGAAGCTTTCTTT
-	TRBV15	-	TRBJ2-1	CATSRVDRGAWEEQFF	TGTGCCACCAGCAGAGTAGATCGGGGGGCCTGGGAAGAGCAGTTCTTC
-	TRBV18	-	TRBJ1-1	CASSPAGPGAFF	TGTGCCAGCTCACCGGCAGGGCCGGGAGCTTTCTTT
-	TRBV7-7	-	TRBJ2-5	CASSPGEAETQYF	TGTGCTAGCAGCCCAGGGGAGGCAGAGACCCAGTACTTC
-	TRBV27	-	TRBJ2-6	CASRLRQAGANVLTF	TGTGCCAGCAGGCTCCGACAGGCTGGGGCCAACGTCCTGACTTTC
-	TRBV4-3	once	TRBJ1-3	CASSQDRASFSGNTIYF	TGCGCCAGCAGCCAAGATAGAGCCAGCTTCTCTGGAAACACCATATATTTT
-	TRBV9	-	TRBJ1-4	CASSVAQADEKLFF	TGTGCCAGCAGCGTAGCACAGGCTGACGAAAAACTGTTTTTT
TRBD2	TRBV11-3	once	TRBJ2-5	CASSLAGGPQETQYF	TGTGCCAGCAGCTTAGCGGGGGGACCCCAAGAGACCCAGTACTTC
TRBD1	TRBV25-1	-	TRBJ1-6	CASSEAGGDSPLHF	TGTGCCAGCAGTGAGGCAGGGGGCGATTCACCCCTCCACTTT
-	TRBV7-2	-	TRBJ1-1	CASSPRGLLPGAFF	TGTGCCAGCAGCCCGCGGGGCCTCTTGCCTGGGGCTTTCTTT
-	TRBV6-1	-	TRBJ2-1	CASSEERRIGEQFF	TGTGCCAGCAGTGAAGAGCGGCGGATAGGTGAGCAGTTCTTC
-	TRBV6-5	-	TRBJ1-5	CASRWSGNQPQHF	TGTGCCAGCAGATGGTCAGGTAATCAGCCCCAGCATTTT
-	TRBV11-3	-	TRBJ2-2	CASSLGGWGRTGELFF	TGTGCCAGCAGCTTAGGCGGTTGGGGGCGCACCGGGGAGCTGTTTTTT
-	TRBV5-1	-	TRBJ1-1	CASSETEDTEAFF	TGCGCCAGCAGCGAGACAGAAGACACTGAAGCTTTCTTT
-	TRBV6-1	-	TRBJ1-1	CASNPDSPGHTEAFF	TGTGCCAGCAACCCTGACAGTCCCGGGCACACTGAAGCTTTCTTT
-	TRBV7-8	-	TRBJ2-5	CASSLSGGTETQYF	TGTGCCAGCAGCTTGTCTGGGGGGACAGAGACCCAGTACTTC
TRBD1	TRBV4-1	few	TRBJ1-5	CASSQQQGAGEPQHF	TGCGCCAGCAGCCAACAACAGGGGGCGGGGGAGCCCCAGCATTTT
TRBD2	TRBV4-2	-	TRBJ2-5	CASSQVLAGEETQYF	TGTGCCAGCAGCCAAGTTCTGGCGGGGGAAGAGACCCAGTACTTC
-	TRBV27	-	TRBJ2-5	CASSIPGVAETQYF	TGTGCCAGCAGTATTCCAGGGGTGGCAGAGACCCAGTACTTC
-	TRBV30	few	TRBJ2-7	CAWSVVGGGYEQYF	TGTGCCTGGAGTGTAGTCGGAGGGGGCTACGAGCAGTACTTC
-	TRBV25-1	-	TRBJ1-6	CASSRDNSPLHF	TGTGCCAGCAGTAGGGATAATTCACCCCTCCACTTT
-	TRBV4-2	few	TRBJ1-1	CASSQKGQIYTEAFF	TGTGCCAGCAGCCAGAAAGGACAGATTTACACTGAAGCTTTCTTT
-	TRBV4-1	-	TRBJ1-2	CASSQDHGTSYGYTF	TGCGCCAGCAGCCAAGATCACGGAACATCTTATGGCTACACCTTC
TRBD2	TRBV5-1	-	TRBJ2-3	CASSLTGGDPDTQYF	TGCGCCAGCAGCTTGACGGGAGGGGACCCAGATACGCAGTATTTT
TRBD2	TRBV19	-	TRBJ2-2	CASTSGGYGELFF	TGTGCCAGCACTAGCGGGGGGTACGGGGAGCTGTTTTTT
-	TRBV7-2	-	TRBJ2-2	CASSLSVNTGELFF	TGTGCCAGCAGCTTGTCGGTGAACACCGGGGAGCTGTTTTTT
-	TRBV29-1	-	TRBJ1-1	CSVEDLGGRRTEAFF	TGCAGCGTTGAAGATCTAGGGGGGCGGCGGACTGAAGCTTTCTTT
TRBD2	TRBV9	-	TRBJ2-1	CASSVAGLAGGYNEQFF	TGTGCCAGCAGCGTCGCTGGACTAGCGGGGGGATACAATGAGCAGTTCTTC
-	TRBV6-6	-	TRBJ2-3	CASSSVFSDTQYF	TGTGCCAGCAGTTCCGTTTTCTCTGATACGCAGTATTTT